This TCR beta chain appears in the sequencing data of a study of blood T cell repertoires in COVID-19. TCRdb keeps only in-frame clones here, not all; method: immunoSEQ multiplex PCR. This table has about 68,000 clones, about four fifths appearing once. The V and J ends lost 1 base and 9 bases respectively, with 18 bases between them. The CDR3 spans 15 residues. Germline CDR1 reads SEHNR; CDR2 reads FQNEAQ (reference sequence). The sample consisted of peripheral blood. The receptor was isolated from a man aged 45-65 years with active COVID-19. The genes are TRBV7-9 and TRBJ2-5; D is perhaps TRBD1 (5 bases). CDR3 bases: TGTGCCAGCAGCTTAGTGGCATATGGGCAAGGGGCCCAGTACTTC. This sequence encodes CASSLVAYGQGAQYF.